The 15 T cell receptor beta chains in this list originate from one sample, sequenced in a study of T cell responses to AZD1222 COVID-19 vaccine. Sequencing used immunoSEQ multiplex PCR; TCRdb keeps in-frame clones, though not all of them. The sample has 80,000 to 100,000 clones, around nine tenths seen once. Sequences were derived from peripheral blood, sampled on day 0 of AZD1222 vaccination. The source of these receptors is an adult in good health.

The CDR3 DNA follows: TGTGCCAGCAGGGATTACTCTGGAAACACCATATATTTT. This gives the protein CASRDYSGNTIYF. J is TRBJ1-3 and V is TRBV6-5; D remains ambiguous. The CDR3 runs 13 residues. V was pared by 6 bases and J by 0 bases, with 6 bases between. Germline V gene sequence: CDR1 MNHEY, CDR2 SVGAGI.

The chain couples TRBV21-1 to TRBJ1-6. TRBV21-1 is recorded as a pseudogene. CDR3 length: 12 residues. The CDR3 loop is CARNDGYSPLHF. In nucleotides, the CDR3 is TGTGCCAGAAACGACGGTTATTCACCCCTCCACTTT.

This clone is a singleton in its sample. V and J are TRBV29-1 and TRBJ1-3, with TRBD1 matching over 7 bases. V lost 6 bases, J lost 2 bases, and 4 bases stayed unmatched. CDR3 length: 13 residues. The V gene's germline CDR1 is SQVTM and CDR2 ANQGSEA. The CDR3 bases are TGCAGCGTCGGAGGGACAGCTGGAAACACCATATATTTT. This sequence encodes CSVGGTAGNTIYF.

The rearrangement links TRBV15 to TRBJ1-1, with a tentative D call TRBD1 (5 bases). This CDR3 is built from 15 residues. Looked up from germline, CDR1 is LNHNV and CDR2 is YYDKDF (reference sequence). Deletions cut 0 bases from V and 2 bases from J, with 10 bases between. In DNA, the CDR3 is TGTGCCACCAGCAGAGATGCAGGGATAAACACTGAAGCTTTCTTT. Amino acid sequence: CATSRDAGINTEAFF.

This clone was seen a single time. The chain combines TRBV5-1 with TRBJ1-3, with D possibly matching TRBD1 (5 bases). Germline assignment: CDR1 SGHRS and CDR2 YFSETQ. CDR3 length: 15 residues. V lost 3 bases and J lost 4, with 14 bases in between. The CDR3 loop reads CASSSRAGPGNTIYF. The DNA of the CDR3 is TGCGCCAGCAGCTCTCGGGCAGGGCCCGGAAACACCATATATTTT.

This clone was counted between two and nine times. The chain links TRBV28 to TRBJ1-6; 9 positions agree with TRBD1. The germline V gene encodes CDR1 MDHEN and CDR2 SYDVKM. V lost 6 bases and J lost 10; bases outside the gene matches: 10. The CDR3 runs 15 residues. CDR3 nucleotide sequence: TGTGCCAGCAGCCCAACCGGGACAGGGACGTCACCCCTCCACTTT. Residues: CASSPTGTGTSPLHF.

This chain's CDR3 is CASSLRRGSSYNSPLHF. DNA for the CDR3: TGTGCCAGCAGCTTGAGACGGGGGAGCTCCTATAATTCACCCCTCCACTTT. This chain uses TRBV5-6 with TRBJ1-6; possible D gene TRBD1, 5 bases. The CDR3 runs to 17 residues. Germline V gene sequence: CDR1 SGHDT, CDR2 YYEEEE. Trimming left V 1 base short and J 0 bases short, with 11 bases between.

The rearrangement joins TRBV19 to TRBJ2-1, with 7 bases aligning to TRBD2. Germline lookup yields CDR1 LNHDA and CDR2 SQIVND (reference sequence). The CDR3 extends over 15 amino acids. Unmatched junction bases numbered 9, after V lost 3 bases and J lost 7 bases. CDR3 protein: CASSITPSGVNEQFF. CDR3 DNA sequence: TGTGCCAGTAGTATTACCCCCAGCGGGGTAAATGAGCAGTTCTTC.

The chain combines TRBV5-1 with TRBJ2-7; D is perhaps TRBD2 (5 bases). Trimming removed 0 bases from V and 10 bases from J, with 8 bases in between. The CDR3 totals 11 residues. Germline V gene lookup returns CDR1 SGHRS and CDR2 YFSETQ. This CDR3 is CASSLGGYQYF. The DNA for the CDR3 is TGCGCCAGCAGCTTGGGAGGGTACCAGTACTTC.

The chain employs TRBV9 and TRBJ2-3; 7 bases match TRBD2. The CDR3 is 13 residues long. Germline V gives CDR1 SGDLS, CDR2 YYNGEE. With V trimmed by 4 bases and J by 6 bases, 5 bases remained unmatched. The CDR3 sequence is CASSPRLADTQYF. The CDR3 nucleotides are TGTGCCAGCAGCCCCCGACTAGCTGATACGCAGTATTTT.

The chain carries TRBV30 and TRBJ1-5, with unresolved D. CDR3 length: 14 residues. V lost 3 bases to trimming and J lost 6 bases, with 15 bases between them. CDR1 is GTSNPN, CDR2 SVGIG, per germline (reference sequence). In DNA form, the CDR3 reads TGTGCCTGGAGCCCACTTGGGTACGGTCAGCCCCAGCATTTT. Encoded protein: CAWSPLGYGQPQHF. Full variable domain (remainder filled in from reference TRBV30 and TRBJ1-5): SQTIHQWPATLVQPVGSPLSLECTVEGTSNPNLYWYRQAAGRGLQLLFYSVGIGQISSEVPQNLSASRPQDRQFILSSKKLLLSDSGFYLCAWSPLGYGQPQHFGDGTRLSIL.

The chain couples TRBV9 to TRBJ2-3, with D possibly being TRBD1 or TRBD2 (7 bases each). The germline V gene encodes CDR1 SGDLS and CDR2 YYNGEE. The CDR3 consists of 16 residues. With 2 bases removed from V and 3 bases from J, the gap between germline ends came to 16 bases. Written as DNA, the CDR3 is TGTGCCAGCAGCGTGCAGGGAGGGGGCGGTACAGATACGCAGTATTTT. It yields the protein CASSVQGGGGTDTQYF.

This clone was counted between two and nine times. The V call is TRBV4-1, the J call TRBJ1-5; 9 bases are a match to TRBD1. CDR1 is MGHRA, CDR2 YSYEKL, per germline. The J segment lost 5 bases and the V segment lost 3 bases, leaving 2 bases of the junction unmatched. The CDR3 consists of 14 residues. The DNA of the CDR3 is TGCGCCAGCAGCCAGGGACAGGGATATCAGCCCCAGCATTTT. It translates to CASSQGQGYQPQHF.

The rearrangement uses TRBV7-8 and TRBJ1-5, with D perhaps TRBD1 (6 bases). CDR1 is SGHVS and CDR2 is FQNEAQ in the germline V gene. Deletions cut 4 bases from V and 2 bases from J, with 12 bases between. This CDR3 is built from 15 residues. The CDR3 here is CASSYQGFGNQPQHF. In DNA form, the CDR3 reads TGTGCCAGCAGCTACCAGGGGTTCGGCAATCAGCCCCAGCATTTT.

The J gene is TRBJ2-4, the V gene TRBV7-2; D remains ambiguous. The CDR3 spans 14 residues. V shed 3 bases and J shed 0 bases, with 6 bases lying between them. In germline, CDR1 is SGHTA, CDR2 FQGNSA. CDR3 loop: CASSFLVAKNIQYF. Here the CDR3 DNA reads TGTGCCAGCAGCTTCCTAGTAGCCAAAAACATTCAGTACTTC. Filled out from reference TRBV7-2 and TRBJ2-4, the complete variable domain reads GAGVSQSPSNKVTEKGKDVELRCDPISGHTALYWYRQSLGQGLEFLIYFQGNSAPDKSGLPSDRFSAERTGGSVSTLTIQRTQQEDSAVYLCASSFLVAKNIQYFGAGTRLSVL.